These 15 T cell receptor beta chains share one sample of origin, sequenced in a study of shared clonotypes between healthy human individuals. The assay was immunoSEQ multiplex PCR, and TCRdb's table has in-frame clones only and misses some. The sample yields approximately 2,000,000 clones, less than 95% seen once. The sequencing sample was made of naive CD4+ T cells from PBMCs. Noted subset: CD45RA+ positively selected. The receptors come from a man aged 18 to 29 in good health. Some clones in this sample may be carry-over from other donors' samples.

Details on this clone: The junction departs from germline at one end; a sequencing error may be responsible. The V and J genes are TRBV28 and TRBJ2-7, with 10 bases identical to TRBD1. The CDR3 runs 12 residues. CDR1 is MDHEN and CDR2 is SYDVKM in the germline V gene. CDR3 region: CASSRRDRGLSF. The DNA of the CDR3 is TGTGCCAGCAGTCGGCGGGACAGGGGACTTTCCTTC.

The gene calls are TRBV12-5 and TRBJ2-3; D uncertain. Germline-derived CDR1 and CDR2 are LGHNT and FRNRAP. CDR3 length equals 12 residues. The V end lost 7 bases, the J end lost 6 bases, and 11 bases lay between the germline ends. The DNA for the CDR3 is TGTGCTAGTGCTTTACGCCGCGATACGCAGTATTTT. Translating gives CASALRRDTQYF.

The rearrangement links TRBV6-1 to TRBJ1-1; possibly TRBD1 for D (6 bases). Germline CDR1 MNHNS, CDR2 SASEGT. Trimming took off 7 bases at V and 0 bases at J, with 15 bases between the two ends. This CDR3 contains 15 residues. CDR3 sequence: CASTGKDSLNTEAFF. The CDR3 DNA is TGTGCCAGCACCGGCAAGGACAGCCTGAACACTGAAGCTTTCTTT.

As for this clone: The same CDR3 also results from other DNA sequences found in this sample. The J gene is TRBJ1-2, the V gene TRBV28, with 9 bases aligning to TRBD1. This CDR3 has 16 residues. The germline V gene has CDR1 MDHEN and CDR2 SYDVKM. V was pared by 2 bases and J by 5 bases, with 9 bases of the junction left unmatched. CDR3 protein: CASSLPIDRGGYGYTF. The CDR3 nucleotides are TGTGCCAGCAGTTTACCTATCGACAGGGGGGGGTATGGCTACACCTTC.

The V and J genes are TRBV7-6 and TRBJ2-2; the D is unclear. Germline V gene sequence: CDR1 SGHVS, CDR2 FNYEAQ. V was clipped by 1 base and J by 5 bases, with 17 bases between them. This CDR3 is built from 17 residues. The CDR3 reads CASSLGPAGMGTGELFF. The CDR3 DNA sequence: TGTGCCAGCAGCTTAGGTCCCGCAGGTATGGGGACCGGGGAGCTGTTTTTT.

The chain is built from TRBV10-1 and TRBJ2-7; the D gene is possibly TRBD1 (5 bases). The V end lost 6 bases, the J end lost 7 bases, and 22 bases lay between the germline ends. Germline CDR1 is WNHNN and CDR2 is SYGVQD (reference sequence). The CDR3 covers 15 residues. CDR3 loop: CASRARVLPPWEQYF. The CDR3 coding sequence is TGCGCCAGCAGGGCCAGGGTTCTCCCTCCGTGGGAGCAGTACTTC.

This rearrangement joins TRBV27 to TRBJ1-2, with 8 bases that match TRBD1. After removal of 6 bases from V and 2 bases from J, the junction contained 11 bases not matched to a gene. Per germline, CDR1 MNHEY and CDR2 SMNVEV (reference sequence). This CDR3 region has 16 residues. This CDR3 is CASRRPGQGKNYGYTF. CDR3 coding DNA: TGTGCCAGCAGACGGCCCGGACAGGGAAAAAACTATGGCTACACCTTC.

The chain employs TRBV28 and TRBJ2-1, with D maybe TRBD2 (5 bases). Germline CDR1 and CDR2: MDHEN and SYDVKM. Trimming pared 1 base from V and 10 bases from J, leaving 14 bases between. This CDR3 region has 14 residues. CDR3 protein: CASSLSSGSREQFF. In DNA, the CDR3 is TGTGCCAGCAGTTTATCTTCGGGATCGAGGGAGCAGTTCTTC.

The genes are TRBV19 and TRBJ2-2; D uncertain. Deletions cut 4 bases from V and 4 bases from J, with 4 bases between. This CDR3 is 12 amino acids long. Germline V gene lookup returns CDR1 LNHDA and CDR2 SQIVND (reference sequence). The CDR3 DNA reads TGTGCCAGTAGTACAGTCACCGGGGAGCTGTTTTTT. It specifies CASSTVTGELFF.

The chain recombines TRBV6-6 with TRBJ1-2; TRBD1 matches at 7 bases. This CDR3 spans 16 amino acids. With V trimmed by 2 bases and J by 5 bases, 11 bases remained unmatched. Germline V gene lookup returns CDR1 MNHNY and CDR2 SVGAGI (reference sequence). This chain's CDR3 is CASSYRPRAGGYGYTF. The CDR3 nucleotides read TGTGCCAGCAGTTACAGGCCCCGGGCAGGGGGTTATGGCTACACCTTC.

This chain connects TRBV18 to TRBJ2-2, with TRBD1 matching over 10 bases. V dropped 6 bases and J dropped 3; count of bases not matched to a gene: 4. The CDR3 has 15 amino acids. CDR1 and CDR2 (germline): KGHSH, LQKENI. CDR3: CASSPGQGYTGELFF. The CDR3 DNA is TGTGCCAGCTCTCCGGGACAGGGGTACACCGGGGAGCTGTTTTTT.

In DNA, the CDR3 is TGTGCCAGCAGCCACGGGAGCCACGAGCAGTACTTC. This sequence encodes CASSHGSHEQYF. This rearrangement joins TRBV11-1 to TRBJ2-7; D possibly corresponds to TRBD2 (6 bases). Germline V CDR1 and CDR2: SGHAT, FQDESV (reference sequence). V gave up 5 bases and J gave up 5 bases, with 10 bases separating them. The CDR3 is 12 amino acids.

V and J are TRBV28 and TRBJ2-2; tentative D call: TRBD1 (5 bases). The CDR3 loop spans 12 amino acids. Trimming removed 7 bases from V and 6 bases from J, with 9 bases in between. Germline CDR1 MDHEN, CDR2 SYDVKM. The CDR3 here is CASTGLAGELFF. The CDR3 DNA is TGTGCCAGCACAGGGTTGGCCGGGGAGCTGTTTTTT.

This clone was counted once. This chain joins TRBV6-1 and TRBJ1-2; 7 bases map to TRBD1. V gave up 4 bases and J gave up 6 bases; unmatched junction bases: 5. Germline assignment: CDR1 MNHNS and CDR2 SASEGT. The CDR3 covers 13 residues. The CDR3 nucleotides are TGTGCCAGCAGTGTAAGACAGGGAGATGGCTACACCTTC. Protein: CASSVRQGDGYTF.

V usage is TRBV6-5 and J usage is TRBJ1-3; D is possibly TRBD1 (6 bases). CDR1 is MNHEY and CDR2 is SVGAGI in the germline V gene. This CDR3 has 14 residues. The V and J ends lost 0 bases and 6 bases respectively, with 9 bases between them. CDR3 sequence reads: CASSYSVGANTIYF. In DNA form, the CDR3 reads TGTGCCAGCAGTTACTCCGTGGGGGCAAACACCATATATTTT.